Listed below are T cell receptor beta chains from one sample, sequenced in a study of blood T cell repertoires in COVID-19. Some clones are missing from TCRdb's copy, which holds only in-frame ones; the method was immunoSEQ multiplex PCR. Of a few hundred thousand clones listed, roughly nine tenths are singletons. The sample was PBMCs or T cells enriched from blood (not recorded which). Source of these receptors: a woman in her 30s who had recovered from COVID-19. Each CDR3 is given with its conserved first and last residue. Each record gives: V gene, J gene, clone size, D gene, CDR3 protein, CDR3 DNA. D genes are given only for firm matches. Clone size is stated in some rows and not others, as once, few, many or a class when expanded.

v_gene: TRBV12-3/TRBV12-4
j_gene: TRBJ1-5
abundance: .
d_gene: .
CDR3aa: CASSLGGGKPQHF
CDR3nt: TGTGCCAGCAGTTTAGGGGGCGGTAAGCCCCAGCATTTT

v_gene: TRBV29-1
j_gene: TRBJ1-1
abundance: .
d_gene: TRBD1
CDR3aa: CSVARTGGSTEAFF
CDR3nt: TGCAGCGTCGCGCGTACAGGGGGTAGCACTGAAGCTTTCTTT

v_gene: TRBV5-1
j_gene: TRBJ1-2
abundance: .
d_gene: .
CDR3aa: CASSLSQAPNYGYTF
CDR3nt: TGCGCCAGCAGCTTGAGTCAGGCACCTAACTATGGCTACACCTTC

v_gene: TRBV11-3
j_gene: TRBJ1-1
abundance: .
d_gene: .
CDR3aa: CASSPGGRASGTEAFF
CDR3nt: TGTGCCAGCAGCCCGGGGGGGAGGGCCTCGGGGACTGAAGCTTTCTTT

v_gene: TRBV9
j_gene: TRBJ2-1
abundance: .
d_gene: TRBD1
CDR3aa: CASSVDRGRGNEQFF
CDR3nt: TGTGCCAGCAGCGTAGACAGGGGGCGAGGCAATGAGCAGTTCTTC

v_gene: TRBV6-2/TRBV6-3
j_gene: TRBJ2-4
abundance: .
d_gene: TRBD1
CDR3aa: CASSYYRGNGANIQYF
CDR3nt: TGTGCCAGCAGTTATTACAGGGGAAATGGAGCAAACATTCAGTACTTC

v_gene: TRBV6-5
j_gene: TRBJ1-1
abundance: .
d_gene: .
CDR3aa: CASRTDILNTEAFF
CDR3nt: TGTGCCAGCAGAACGGACATCCTTAACACTGAAGCTTTCTTT

v_gene: TRBV7-3
j_gene: TRBJ1-1
abundance: .
d_gene: .
CDR3aa: CASSPQTAMNTEAFF
CDR3nt: TGTGCCAGCAGCCCGCAGACAGCCATGAACACTGAAGCTTTCTTT

v_gene: TRBV9
j_gene: TRBJ1-2
abundance: once
d_gene: .
CDR3aa: CASSVTAQDYGYTF
CDR3nt: TGTGCCAGCAGCGTAACGGCACAGGACTATGGCTACACCTTC

v_gene: TRBV10-3
j_gene: TRBJ1-1
abundance: few
d_gene: .
CDR3aa: CAISRDRLEAFF
CDR3nt: TGTGCCATCAGCCGAGACAGACTTGAAGCTTTCTTT

v_gene: TRBV18
j_gene: TRBJ2-7
abundance: .
d_gene: TRBD2
CDR3aa: CASSPGPGEGRREQYF
CDR3nt: TGTGCCAGCTCACCAGGGCCCGGGGAGGGTCGTCGCGAGCAGTACTTC

v_gene: TRBV19
j_gene: TRBJ2-5
abundance: once
d_gene: TRBD2
CDR3aa: CATSGAGDTRETQYF
CDR3nt: TGTGCCACAAGTGGAGCGGGGGACACCCGGGAGACCCAGTACTTC

v_gene: TRBV12-5
j_gene: TRBJ1-2
abundance: once
d_gene: TRBD1
CDR3aa: CASGSTRGQGNNYGYTF
CDR3nt: TGTGCTAGTGGTTCAACCCGGGGACAGGGGAATAACTATGGCTACACCTTC

v_gene: TRBV24-1
j_gene: TRBJ2-2
abundance: once
d_gene: .
CDR3aa: CATRSTGNTGELFF
CDR3nt: TGTGCCACCCGATCCACAGGTAACACCGGGGAGCTGTTTTTT